These T cell receptor beta chains were read from a single sample in a study of cytomegalovirus exposure and HLA in healthy donors. Sequencing was performed with immunoSEQ multiplex PCR; in TCRdb, only in-frame clones are kept and a portion is missing. Among 110,000 to 150,000 clones listed, roughly 86% were seen once. Sequenced sample: PBMCs. Receptor source: a woman aged 30 to 39 in good health and CMV-seronegative. Both conserved end residues are part of each CDR3. Fields, in order: CDR3 protein, CDR3 DNA, V gene, J gene, D gene, clone size. The D gene is left open where the match is weak. Clone sizes are given selectively: once, few, many, or a class where the clone is expanded.

CASSLQGSGDEKLFF	TGCGCCAGCAGCTTGCAGGGCAGTGGAGATGAAAAACTGTTTTTT	TRBV5-1	TRBJ1-4	.	.
CASSYYDSADTQYF	TGTGCCAGCAGTTATTACGATTCAGCGGATACGCAGTATTTT	TRBV7-9	TRBJ2-3	.	once
CASSLGPGQLYNEQFF	TGCGCCAGCAGCTTGGGCCCGGGACAGCTGTACAATGAGCAGTTCTTC	TRBV5-1	TRBJ2-1	TRBD1	.
CASSLRRQGRSYEQYF	TGTGCCAGCAGCTTGCGCAGGCAGGGGCGATCCTACGAGCAGTACTTC	TRBV5-6	TRBJ2-7	.	.
CASSQDRNYGYTF	TGTGCCAGCTCCCAGGACAGAAACTATGGCTACACCTTC	TRBV18	TRBJ1-2	.	few
CASSLAGGSTDTQYF	TGCGCCAGCAGCTTGGCGGGGGGCAGCACAGATACGCAGTATTTT	TRBV5-1	TRBJ2-3	.	.
CASSDQGYSTDTQYF	TGTGCCAGCAGTGACCAGGGGTATAGCACAGATACGCAGTATTTT	TRBV6-1	TRBJ2-3	.	few
CASSEQGLGNTEAFF	TGCGCCAGCAGCGAACAGGGGTTGGGGAACACTGAAGCTTTCTTT	TRBV5-1	TRBJ1-1	TRBD1	.
CASSGGTNYGYTF	TGTGCCAGCAGTGGAGGGACAAACTATGGCTACACCTTC	TRBV6-1	TRBJ1-2	.	.
CASSRTAGSYNEQFF	TGCGCCAGCTCGAGGACAGCCGGATCCTACAATGAGCAGTTCTTC	TRBV5-1	TRBJ2-1	.	.
CASSSIRTSGIYEQYF	TGTGCCAGCAGCTCGATCCGGACCTCGGGGATATACGAGCAGTACTTC	TRBV11-2	TRBJ2-7	.	.
CASSWKRGVSETQYF	TGCGCCAGCAGCTGGAAGCGGGGGGTATCAGAGACCCAGTACTTC	TRBV5-1	TRBJ2-5	TRBD2	once
CASSLGGQGDYTF	TGCGCCAGCAGCTTGGGGGGCCAGGGGGACTACACCTTC	TRBV5-1	TRBJ1-2	TRBD1	.
CASSGQARETQYF	TGTGCCAGCAGCGGACAGGCACGAGAGACCCAGTACTTC	TRBV2	TRBJ2-5	TRBD1	.
CASKTATNEKLFF	TGTGCCAGCAAGACAGCAACTAATGAAAAACTGTTTTTT	TRBV2	TRBJ1-4	.	.
CASSLDRWQGSYEQYF	TGTGCCAGCAGCTTAGATCGCTGGCAGGGATCCTACGAGCAGTACTTC	TRBV11-2	TRBJ2-7	.	.
CASSKSGGYSYEQYF	TGTGCCAGCAGCAAATCAGGGGGATATTCCTACGAGCAGTACTTC	TRBV28	TRBJ2-7	TRBD1	.
CASSQRLKRYGTYYGYTF	TGTGCCAGCAGCCAACGCCTCAAGAGGTACGGGACATACTATGGCTACACCTTC	TRBV2	TRBJ1-2	.	.
CASSSPGTGWGYGYTF	TGTGCCAGCAGCTCGCCGGGGACAGGGTGGGGCTATGGCTACACCTTC	TRBV7-9	TRBJ1-2	TRBD1	.
CASSVTGDGWGGYTF	TGTGCCAGCAGCGTGACAGGGGACGGGTGGGGTGGCTACACCTTC	TRBV5-5	TRBJ1-2	TRBD1	few
CASSLHVIRDSGNTEAFF	TGCGCCAGCAGCTTGCACGTAATACGGGACAGTGGGAACACTGAAGCTTTCTTT	TRBV5-1	TRBJ1-1	TRBD1	.
CASSGPFETQYF	TGCGCCAGCAGTGGGCCTTTCGAGACCCAGTACTTC	TRBV10-1	TRBJ2-5	.	.
CASRTGVYGYTF	TGTGCCAGCAGGACAGGAGTCTATGGCTACACCTTC	TRBV6-1	TRBJ1-2	.	.
CASSTTGGLRDTQYF	TGTGCCAGCAGCACTACGGGGGGGCTTAGAGATACGCAGTATTTT	TRBV13	TRBJ2-3	TRBD2	once
CASSRLDWGEKLFF	TGTGCCAGCAGTCGACTCGACTGGGGCGAAAAACTGTTTTTT	TRBV27	TRBJ1-4	.	.
CAWSPQIYTEAFF	TGTGCCTGGAGTCCCCAGATCTACACTGAAGCTTTCTTT	TRBV30	TRBJ1-1	.	.
CASRTTVSGNTIYF	TGTGCCAGCCGAACGACAGTCTCTGGAAACACCATATATTTT	TRBV27	TRBJ1-3	.	.
CASSQPTVSYNSPLHF	TGCGCCAGCAGCCAACCGACAGTCTCCTATAATTCACCCCTCCACTTT	TRBV4-1	TRBJ1-6	.	few
CASSYWTGYEQYF	TGCGCCAGCAGCTACTGGACAGGTTACGAGCAGTACTTC	TRBV5-1	TRBJ2-7	TRBD1	.
CASSRIGARSYNEQFF	TGTGCCAGTAGCCGGATAGGCGCGCGGTCCTACAATGAGCAGTTCTTC	TRBV19	TRBJ2-1	.	few
CASSPYAVPGLAEEQYF	TGTGCCAGCAGCCCCTATGCGGTACCGGGACTAGCAGAGGAGCAGTACTTC	TRBV7-6	TRBJ2-7	TRBD2	.
CASSPSSGTGVHSKETQYF	TGCGCCAGCAGCCCGTCTTCCGGGACAGGGGTACACTCAAAAGAGACCCAGTACTTC	TRBV5-1	TRBJ2-5	TRBD1	.